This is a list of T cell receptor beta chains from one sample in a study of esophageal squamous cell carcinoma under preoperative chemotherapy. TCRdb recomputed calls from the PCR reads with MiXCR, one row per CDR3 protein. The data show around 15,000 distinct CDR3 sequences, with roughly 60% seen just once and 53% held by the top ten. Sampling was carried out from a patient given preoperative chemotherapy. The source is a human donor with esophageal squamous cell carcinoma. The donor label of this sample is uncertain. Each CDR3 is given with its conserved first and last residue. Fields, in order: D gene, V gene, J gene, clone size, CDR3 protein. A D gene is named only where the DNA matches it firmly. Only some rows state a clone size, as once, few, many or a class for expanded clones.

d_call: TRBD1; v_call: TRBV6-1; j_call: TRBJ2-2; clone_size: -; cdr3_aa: CASRITGGSNTGELFF
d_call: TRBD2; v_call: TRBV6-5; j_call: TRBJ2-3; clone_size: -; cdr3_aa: CASSYPGGGKYF
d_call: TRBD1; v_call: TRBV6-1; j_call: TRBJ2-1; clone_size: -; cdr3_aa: CASTEQGTFYNEQFF
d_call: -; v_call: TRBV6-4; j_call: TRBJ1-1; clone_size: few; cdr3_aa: CASRCQGWGDTEAFF
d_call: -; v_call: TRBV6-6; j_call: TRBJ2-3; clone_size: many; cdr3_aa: CASSYQPQPDTQYF
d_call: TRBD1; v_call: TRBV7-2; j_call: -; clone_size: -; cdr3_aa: CASSPPTGSKNIQYF
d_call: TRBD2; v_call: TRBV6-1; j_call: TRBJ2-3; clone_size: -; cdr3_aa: CASSASGGGRGTDTQYF
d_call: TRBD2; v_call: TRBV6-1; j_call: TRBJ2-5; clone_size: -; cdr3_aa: CASSEAGGGSGDTETQYF
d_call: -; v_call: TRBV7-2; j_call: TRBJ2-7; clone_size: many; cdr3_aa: CASSSTGYEQYF
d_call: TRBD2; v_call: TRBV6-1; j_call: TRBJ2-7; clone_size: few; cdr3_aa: CASSSSGYEQYF
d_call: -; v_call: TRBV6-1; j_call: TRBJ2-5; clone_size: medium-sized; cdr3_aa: CASRLTLQETQYF
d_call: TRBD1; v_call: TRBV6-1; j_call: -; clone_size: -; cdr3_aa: CAGGEGGRGAGIQYF
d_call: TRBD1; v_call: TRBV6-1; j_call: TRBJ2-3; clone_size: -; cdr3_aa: CASSLYPGQGADTQYF
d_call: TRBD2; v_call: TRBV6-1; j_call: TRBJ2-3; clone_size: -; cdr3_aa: CARGGLAGEETQYF
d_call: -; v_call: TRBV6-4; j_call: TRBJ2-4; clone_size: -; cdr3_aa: CGSVLGLGARDTQYF
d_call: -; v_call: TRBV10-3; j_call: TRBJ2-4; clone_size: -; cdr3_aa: CAVSEGPAKDTQYF
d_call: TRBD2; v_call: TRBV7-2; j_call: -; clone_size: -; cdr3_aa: CASSLESGRAKDTQYF
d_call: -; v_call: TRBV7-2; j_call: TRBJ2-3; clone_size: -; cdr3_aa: CASSLGTAGGDTQYF
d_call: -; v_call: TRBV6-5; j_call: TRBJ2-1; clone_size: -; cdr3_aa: CASSYIGVQWDNEQFF
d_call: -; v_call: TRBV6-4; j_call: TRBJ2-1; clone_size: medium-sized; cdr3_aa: CASSDNIVPGNEQFF
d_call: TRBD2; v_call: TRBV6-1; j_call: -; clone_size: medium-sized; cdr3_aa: CASSRPGLAGGPGWEQYF
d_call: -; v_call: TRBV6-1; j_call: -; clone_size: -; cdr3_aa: CASSKTGSLSYEQYF
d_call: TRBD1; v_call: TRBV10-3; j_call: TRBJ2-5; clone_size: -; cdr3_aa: CAGDRGSQETQYF
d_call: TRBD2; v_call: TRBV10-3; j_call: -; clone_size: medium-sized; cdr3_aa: CATAGGEKETQYF
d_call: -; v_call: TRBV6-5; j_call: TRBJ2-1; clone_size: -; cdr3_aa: CASSYGGLAFSEQFF
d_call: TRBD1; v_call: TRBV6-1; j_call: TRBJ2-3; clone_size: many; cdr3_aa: CASSEGTGPTQYF
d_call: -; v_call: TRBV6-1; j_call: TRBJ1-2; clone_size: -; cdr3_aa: CVSSPDPGQVWGYTF
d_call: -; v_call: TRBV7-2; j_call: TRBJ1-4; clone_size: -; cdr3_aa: CASSFSTGEKLFF
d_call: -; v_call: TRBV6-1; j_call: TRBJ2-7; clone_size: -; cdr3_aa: CASSEGINYEQYF
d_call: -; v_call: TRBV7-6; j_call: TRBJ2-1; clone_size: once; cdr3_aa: CASSLVSYEQFF
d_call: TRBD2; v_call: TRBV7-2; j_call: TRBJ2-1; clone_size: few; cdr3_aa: CASRPSGSSYNEQFF
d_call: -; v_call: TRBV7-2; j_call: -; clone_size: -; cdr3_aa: CASSFRGAGAEDTQYF
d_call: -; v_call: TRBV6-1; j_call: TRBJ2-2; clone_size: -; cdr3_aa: CASRTEDGGTEAQFF
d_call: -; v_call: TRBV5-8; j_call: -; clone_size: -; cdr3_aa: CASSLRGWGETQYF
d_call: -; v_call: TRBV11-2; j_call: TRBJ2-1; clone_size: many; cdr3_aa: CASSSTPGDEQFF
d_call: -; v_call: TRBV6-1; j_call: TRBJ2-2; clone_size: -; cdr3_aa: CASSEGVRTGELFF
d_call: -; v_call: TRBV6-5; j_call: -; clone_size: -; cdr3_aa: CASSSGLINGEQYF
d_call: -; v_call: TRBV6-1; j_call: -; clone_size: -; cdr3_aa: CASSVGSGQETQYF
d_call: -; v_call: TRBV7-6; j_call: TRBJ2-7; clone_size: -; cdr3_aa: CASTRGRDSYEQYF
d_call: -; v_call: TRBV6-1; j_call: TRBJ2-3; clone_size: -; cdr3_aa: CASSLGVSTGTLYF
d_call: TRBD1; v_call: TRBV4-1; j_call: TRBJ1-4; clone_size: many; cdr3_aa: CASSQGVGEQGAGLFF
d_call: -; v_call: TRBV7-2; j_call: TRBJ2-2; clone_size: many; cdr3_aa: CASSLAGWGSRSPADTGELFF